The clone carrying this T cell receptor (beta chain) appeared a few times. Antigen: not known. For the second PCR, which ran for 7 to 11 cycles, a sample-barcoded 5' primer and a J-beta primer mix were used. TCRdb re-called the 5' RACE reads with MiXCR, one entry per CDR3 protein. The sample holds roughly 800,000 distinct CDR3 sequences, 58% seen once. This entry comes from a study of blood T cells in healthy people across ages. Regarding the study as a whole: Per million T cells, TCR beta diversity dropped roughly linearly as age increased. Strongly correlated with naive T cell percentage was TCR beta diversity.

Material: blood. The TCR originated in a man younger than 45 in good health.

The CDR3 DNA is TGCAGTGCTAGTACAGGGAGTAACTATGGCTACACCTTC. Protein sequence: CSASTGSNYGYTF. The chain employs TRBV20-1 and TRBJ1-2, with D possibly being TRBD1 (6 bases). The CDR3 loop spans 13 amino acids. Germline CDR1 reads DFQATT; CDR2 reads SNEGSKA (reference sequence). Trimming removed 3 bases from V and 1 base from J, with 9 bases in between.